A selection of T cell receptor beta chains follows, all from one sample in a study of shared clonotypes between healthy human individuals. Assay: immunoSEQ multiplex PCR; the TCRdb copy retains only in-frame clones and omits some. In the table there are 550,000 to 800,000 clones, 90% of which are singletons. Sequenced sample: memory CD8+ T cells from PBMCs. Receptors were obtained from a young man in good health. Some clones in this sample may be carry-over from other donors' samples. CDR3s include the opening cysteine and the closing phenylalanine or tryptophan. Fields, in order: J gene, V gene, D gene, clone size, CDR3 DNA, CDR3 protein. D genes are given only for firm matches. Some rows have no size entry. The others give once, few or many, or a class for an expanded clone.

J: TRBJ2-5; V: TRBV7-9; D: NA; size: few; DNA: TGTGCCAGCAGCTTGCGGACTGGCGCAGCAGAGACCCAGTACTTC; CDR3: CASSLRTGAAETQYF
J: TRBJ2-7; V: TRBV30; D: NA; size: NA; DNA: TGTGCCTGGAGTGTCCGGTTGTGGGACGAGCAGTACTTC; CDR3: CAWSVRLWDEQYF
J: TRBJ1-1; V: TRBV27; D: NA; size: NA; DNA: TGTGCCAGCAGTTTATATGGGACCTCTGAAGCTTTCTTT; CDR3: CASSLYGTSEAFF
J: TRBJ2-2; V: TRBV7-9; D: TRBD1; size: NA; DNA: TGTGCCAGCAGCTTAGCGACAGGGGGATCCGGGGAGCTGTTTTTT; CDR3: CASSLATGGSGELFF
J: TRBJ1-5; V: TRBV9; D: NA; size: NA; DNA: TGTGCCAGCAGCGTAGGAAGGAGCAATCAGCCCCAGCATTTT; CDR3: CASSVGRSNQPQHF
J: TRBJ2-7; V: TRBV2; D: TRBD2; size: NA; DNA: TGTGCCAGCAGTTGGACTAGCGGGGCCTACGAGCAGTACTTC; CDR3: CASSWTSGAYEQYF
J: TRBJ2-1; V: TRBV5-8; D: NA; size: NA; DNA: TGTGCCAGCAGCTGGGCTTGGTGGGAGCGGTTCAATGAGCAGTTCTTC; CDR3: CASSWAWWERFNEQFF
J: TRBJ2-7; V: TRBV4-3; D: NA; size: NA; DNA: TGCGCCAGCAGCCAAGATGGGGGCTCCTCCTACGAGCAGTACTTC; CDR3: CASSQDGGSSYEQYF
J: TRBJ1-5; V: TRBV6-1; D: NA; size: NA; DNA: TGTGCCAGCACCCGGGACGTACGGGAACAGCCCCAGCATTTT; CDR3: CASTRDVREQPQHF
J: TRBJ2-7; V: TRBV4-2; D: NA; size: NA; DNA: TGTGCCAGCAGCCAAGAATGGCGGGAATCCTACGAGCAGTACTTC; CDR3: CASSQEWRESYEQYF
J: TRBJ2-2; V: TRBV5-1; D: TRBD2; size: NA; DNA: TGCGCCAGCAGCTCTTCTAGCGGGGGCACCGGGGAGCTGTTTTTT; CDR3: CASSSSSGGTGELFF
J: TRBJ2-2; V: TRBV19; D: NA; size: once; DNA: TGTGCCAGTAGGCGCCCCCTAGCAACCGGGGAGCTGTTTTTT; CDR3: CASRRPLATGELFF
J: TRBJ2-3; V: TRBV7-9; D: TRBD2; size: NA; DNA: TGTGCCAGCAGCGCTAGCGGGAGGGTTATAGATACGCAGTATTTT; CDR3: CASSASGRVIDTQYF
J: TRBJ2-5; V: TRBV30; D: NA; size: once; DNA: TGTGCCTGGAGACTTCCAGGGTTCCAAGAGACCCAGTACTTC; CDR3: CAWRLPGFQETQYF
J: TRBJ2-7; V: TRBV6-6; D: NA; size: once; DNA: TGTGCCAGCAGTTCGCCGGACGAGCAGTACTTC; CDR3: CASSSPDEQYF
J: TRBJ2-7; V: TRBV5-1; D: NA; size: NA; DNA: TGCGCCAGCAGCTTGTCGGAGGGGGTCTACTCCTACGAGCAGTACTTC; CDR3: CASSLSEGVYSYEQYF
J: TRBJ1-2; V: TRBV7-9; D: TRBD1; size: NA; DNA: TGTGCCAGCAGCTCGAATATGGGACAGGGGGCAATGGGTGGCTACACCTTC; CDR3: CASSSNMGQGAMGGYTF
J: TRBJ1-2; V: TRBV28; D: TRBD1; size: NA; DNA: TGTGCCAGCAGTACAGACAGGGATTGGAATGGCTACACCTTC; CDR3: CASSTDRDWNGYTF
J: TRBJ2-2; V: TRBV4-3; D: NA; size: once; DNA: TGCGCCAGCAGCCAGGGACGGGGATTGTCAGGGGAGCTGTTTTTT; CDR3: CASSQGRGLSGELFF
J: TRBJ2-7; V: TRBV5-1; D: TRBD1; size: NA; DNA: TGCGCCAGCAGCAAGACGGACAGGGGGGACGAGCAGTACTTC; CDR3: CASSKTDRGDEQYF